This TCR beta chain stems from a study of regulatory T cells in long-lasting Graves disease. Study overall: Graves' patients who were just diagnosed had used antithyroid drugs for under 3 months.

Notes on this clonotype: Its specificity is unknown.

The CDR3 consists of 14 residues. The V and J ends lost 5 bases and 4 bases, in that order; junction bases with no gene match: 5. Assembly of TCR beta libraries relied on iRepertoire HTBI primers together with Arm-PCR of CDR3 regions. TCRdb itself ran the multiplex PCR reads through MiXCR, one entry per CDR3 protein. The data hold around 330,000 distinct CDR3 sequences, with 15% to 20% observed a single time. Study-wide results and caveats: With a small sample size, accuracy may have been reduced. Newly diagnosed Graves' patients had higher TCR diversity than persistent ones.

Sample time point: newly diagnosed GD, antithyroid drugs for less than 3 months. Researchers made the TCR library from RNA that was extracted from PBMCs. This receptor was identified in a female donor with Graves disease. Sequencing used peripheral blood mononuclear cells (PBMCs), obtained at new diagnosis, from a patient treated with antithyroid drugs. The chain has TRBV12-3 or TRBV12-4 and TRBJ2-7; 10 bases match TRBD1. CDR3 bases: TGTGCCAGCAGTCCGGGACAGGGGAAGTACGAGCAGTACTTC. Amino acid sequence: CASSPGQGKYEQYF.